The rows below give T cell receptor beta chains drawn from one sample of a study of blood T cell repertoires in COVID-19. Assay: immunoSEQ multiplex PCR; the TCRdb copy retains only in-frame clones and omits some. The data contain roughly 140,000 clones, about 82% of them singletons. The sequenced sample was peripheral blood. The receptors here all came from a woman in her 40s with active or convalescent COVID-19. Both conserved end residues are part of each CDR3. Size is stated for part of the rows, as once, few or many counts, or as a class when the clone is expanded.

>TRBJ1-2|-|TRBV28
CASSTAGLQGLNYGYTF
>TRBJ1-2|-|TRBV19
CASTTPSRGTYGYTF
>TRBJ1-6|few|TRBV25-1
CASSARTGLDSPLHF
>TRBJ1-3|-|TRBV9
CASSPTGGNTIYF
>TRBJ1-5|-|TRBV18
CASSPTTGGSNQPQHF
>TRBJ2-3|-|TRBV30
CAWSRDSGRWNTQYF
>TRBJ1-2|-|TRBV5-1
CASSPGQDRDGYTF
>TRBJ1-2|-|TRBV28
CASSLQGAAYGYTF
>TRBJ1-1|-|TRBV9
CASSVGGYTEAFF
>TRBJ1-5|-|TRBV19
CASSLGREKPQHF
>TRBJ1-5|-|TRBV2
CASNQDRGTPQHF
>TRBJ2-2|-|TRBV5-1
CASSLAVGTNTGELFF
>TRBJ1-3|-|TRBV30
CAWSVLNTIYF
>TRBJ1-1|-|TRBV29-1
CSVKGQSINTEAFF
>TRBJ1-3|-|TRBV30
CGGGGQVRNTIYF
>TRBJ1-6|-|TRBV18
CASSPLAVGPQRPLSSYNSPLHF
>TRBJ1-1|-|TRBV18
CASSPSGTENTEAFF
>TRBJ1-5|-|TRBV6-1
CASSDGDRASNQPQHF
>TRBJ1-2|-|TRBV24-1
CATRDRVDGYTF
>TRBJ1-2|-|TRBV7-9
CASSFAGTGGFGYGYTF
>TRBJ2-2|-|TRBV6-5
CASSPLAGEWELFF
>TRBJ1-2|-|TRBV27
CASSLKGAGYYGYTF
>TRBJ2-5|once|TRBV7-6
CASSVGLAGRETQYF
>TRBJ2-5|-|TRBV7-9
CASSYPLQGGQETQYF
>TRBJ2-1|-|TRBV19
CASSLRTANEQFF
>TRBJ2-3|once|TRBV2
CASSAPGVLGDTQYF
>TRBJ1-6|-|TRBV27
CASSLGTAGDNSPLHF
>TRBJ1-1|-|TRBV30
CAWSSRQNTEAFF
>TRBJ2-7|-|TRBV3-1/TRBV3-2
CASSQARTSGSPHEQYF
>TRBJ1-1|-|TRBV19
CASRTAMDTEAFF
>TRBJ1-6|-|TRBV27
CASSLTRGSPLHF
>TRBJ1-2|-|TRBV24-1
CATSDLGRGYYGYTF
>TRBJ2-7|-|TRBV7-9
CASSRGDRGHGDEQYF
>TRBJ1-1|-|TRBV27
CASRGNRVNTEAFF
>TRBJ1-2|-|TRBV6-5
CASRMEKLHFYGYTF
>TRBJ1-6|-|TRBV19
CASSIRRGWNSPLHF
>TRBJ2-5|-|TRBV7-9
CASSFQAGAETQYF
>TRBJ2-3|-|TRBV9
CASSVVPSDTQYF
>TRBJ2-2|-|TRBV6-5
CASREGNTGELFF
>TRBJ1-1|-|TRBV7-8
CASRITPDRDTEAFF
>TRBJ1-5|-|TRBV18
CASSGSGNQPQHF
>TRBJ1-1|-|TRBV6-5
CASRPQGAFTEAFF
>TRBJ2-7|-|TRBV28
CASSFAGQGIPEQYF
>TRBJ2-2|-|TRBV10-3
CAISESTSGGPYTGELFF
>TRBJ2-7|-|TRBV6-5
CASRLSGGFYEQYF
>TRBJ1-5|-|TRBV27
CASSFGTGRQPQHF
>TRBJ2-3|-|TRBV5-6
CASSFTSDTQYF
>TRBJ1-2|-|TRBV27
CASSPGTGRVGYTF
>TRBJ1-3|few|TRBV7-9
CASSFPGASGNTIYF
>TRBJ2-2|once|TRBV10-1
CASRESLNTGELFF
>TRBJ1-1|-|TRBV27
CASGPGGVASTEAFF
>TRBJ1-2|-|TRBV28
CASSFWGSRENTF
>TRBJ1-5|-|TRBV6-5
CASSSAGDQPQHF
>TRBJ1-1|once|TRBV6-6
CASSVGHPRGEAFF
>TRBJ2-1|-|TRBV12-5
CASGLRTSGRVANEQFF
>TRBJ1-2|-|TRBV28
CASSLRRFNYGYTF
>TRBJ1-4|-|TRBV12-3/TRBV12-4
CASVLAGGEKLFF
>TRBJ2-5|once|TRBV29-1
CSGTPPGQGTETQYF
>TRBJ1-6|-|TRBV6-5
CASRRTGGQSPLHF
>TRBJ1-1|-|TRBV11-2
CASTPWVGGAHTEAFF